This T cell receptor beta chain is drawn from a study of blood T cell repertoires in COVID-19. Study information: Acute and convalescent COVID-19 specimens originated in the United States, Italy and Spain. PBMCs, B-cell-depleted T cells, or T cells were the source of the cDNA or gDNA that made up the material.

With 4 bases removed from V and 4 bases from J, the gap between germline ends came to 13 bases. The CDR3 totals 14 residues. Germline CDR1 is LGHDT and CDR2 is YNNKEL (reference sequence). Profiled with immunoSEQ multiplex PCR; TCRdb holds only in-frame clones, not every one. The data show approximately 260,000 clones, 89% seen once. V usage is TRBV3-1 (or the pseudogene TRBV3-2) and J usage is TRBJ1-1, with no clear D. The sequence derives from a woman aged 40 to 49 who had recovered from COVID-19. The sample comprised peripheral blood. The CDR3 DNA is TGTGCCAGCAGCCGCAATAGTTTATCCACTGAAGCTTTCTTT. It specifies CASSRNSLSTEAFF.